These T cell receptor beta chains were read from a single sample in a study of control samples from healthy donors and cancer patients. The method was immunoSEQ multiplex PCR; TCRdb's version includes in-frame clones alone and lacks a portion of them. The table records over 150,000 clones, over 90% of them present only once. The sample consisted of blood. The receptor set was obtained from a woman aged 30 to 39 in good health. Both conserved end residues are part of each CDR3. A row's size may be missing; if present it is once, few, many or a size class.

TRBV6-5,.,CASGRSRTGELFF
TRBV30,.,CAWSHSHEQYF
TRBV19,once,CASSTGTFSYEQYF
TRBV24-1,.,CATRTGDNTEAFF
TRBV6-9,once,CASSPSGEFGELFF
TRBV5-1,once,CASSLARGADGYTF
TRBV6-6,few,CASSYLGRTEAFF
TRBV5-5,once,CASSLAYEQFF
TRBV5-1,.,CASSELSGEGESQYF
TRBV20-1,.,CSVHSYNEQFF
TRBV28,.,CASSEGFSSYNEQFF
TRBV7-8,.,CASSLVARNTEAFF
TRBV6-1,.,CASSERGGGYEQYF
TRBV5-1,.,CASSLGQGTGNQPQHF
TRBV19,.,CASSWDRNTDTQYF
TRBV2,once,CASRDRVVGELFF
TRBV6-6,.,CASSYYREMGYTF
TRBV6-1,.,CASSEAGQGWVQPQHF
TRBV15,.,CATSRRLAGVPEQYF
TRBV28,once,CASSFYRLRSYNEQFF
TRBV6-6,once,CASSRQIAGNQPQHF
TRBV7-3,.,CASSLRDPCSGNTIYF
TRBV7-9,.,CASSSSSYEQYF
TRBV6-2/TRBV6-3,.,CASSQRSGGGTEAFF
TRBV19,.,CASSLTGDYEQYF
TRBV27,.,CASSLVGGSYNEQFF
TRBV27,once,CASSLSPPRQGAFYEQYF
TRBV5-6,.,CASSPDSGSGYNEQFF
TRBV2,.,CASSERGNTEAFF
TRBV7-9,.,CASSSEPPRTDTQYF
TRBV27,.,CASSLRATGELFF
TRBV18,.,CASSPGGQISTNEKLFF
TRBV29-1,.,CSVEDKSGSEDNEQFF
TRBV7-9,.,CASSITSGNSYNEQFF
TRBV18,once,CASSPPPGRSNQPQHF
TRBV10-2,.,CASSEPDRATGNTIYF
TRBV11-2,.,CASSLGTGSYEQYF
TRBV7-9,once,CASRNTGLASEAFF
TRBV5-1,.,CASSLLAGGPNAGELFF
TRBV14,.,CASSRVGPGDTQYF
TRBV19,.,CASSIGTEVHNEQFF
TRBV27,once,CASSGGNYNEQFF
TRBV3-1/TRBV3-2,.,CASSHPGQGIATNEKLFF
TRBV7-2,.,CASSTLGREETQYF
TRBV2,.,CASSEGSNQPQHF
TRBV2,.,CASRDNLNTEAFF
TRBV5-5,.,CASSTVPREQYF
TRBV9,.,CASSAHVEVTEAFF